One and the same sample provided the 9 T cell receptor beta chains below, sequenced in a study of T cell repertoires in cytomegalovirus infection. TCRdb called the reads again in MiXCR, with one record for every CDR3 protein. The sample yields about 900,000 distinct CDR3 sequences, around 31% seen once. No antigen has been identified for these receptors. The specimen comprised cultured CD8+ T cells from PBMCs, sampled from culture after CMV antigen stimulation. Receptors were obtained from a human donor in good health (CMV status not recorded). Some clones in this sample may be carry-over from other donors' samples.

This clonotype was counted a single time. The chain couples TRBV2 to TRBJ2-7; the D is unclear. The CDR3 runs 13 residues. With 2 bases removed from V and 3 bases from J, the gap between germline ends came to 8 bases. Germline CDR1 is SNHLY and CDR2 is FYNNEI. CDR3 protein: CASSEPRSYEQYF. CDR3 bases: TGTGCCAGCAGTGAACCACGGAGCTACGAGCAGTACTTC.

The chain uses TRBV15 and TRBJ2-5; D is possibly TRBD1 or TRBD2 (6 bases each). CDR3 length equals 16 residues. Germline V CDR1 and CDR2: LNHNV, YYDKDF (reference sequence). Trimming stripped 5 bases from V and 0 bases from J, with 16 bases between. CDR3 bases: TGTGCCACCAGCCTAGAAGTCGGGGGCCACCAAGAGACCCAGTACTTC. Translating it yields CATSLEVGGHQETQYF.

The rearrangement links TRBV28 to TRBJ1-1; 10 bases are shared with TRBD1. The V and J ends lost 7 bases and 4 bases, in that order; junction bases with no gene match: 15. Germline loops: CDR1 MDHEN, CDR2 SYDVKM. There are 17 residues in the CDR3. The CDR3 spells CASTMTGGARGITEAFF. The CDR3, as DNA: TGTGCCAGCACCATGACAGGGGGCGCCCGGGGTATCACTGAAGCTTTCTTT.

This clonotype was counted at least ten times. The gene calls are TRBV12-5 and TRBJ1-2, with a tentative D call TRBD1 (6 bases). Germline assignment: CDR1 LGHNT and CDR2 FRNRAP. The CDR3 spans 15 residues. Trimming removed 5 bases from V and 8 bases from J, with 21 bases in between. CDR3: CASGLGQTPREGYTF. CDR3 sequence (DNA): TGTGCTAGTGGTCTCGGACAGACTCCGAGGGAAGGCTACACCTTC.

This clonotype appeared a few times. This chain uses TRBV4-3 with TRBJ2-5; D is undetermined. CDR1 and CDR2 (germline): LGHNA, YSLEER. The CDR3 extends over 14 amino acids. The germline V and J ends were trimmed by 1 base and 5 bases, with 11 bases remaining between them. For the CDR3, the DNA is TGCGCCAGCAGCCAAGTTGGCGACTGGGAGACCCAGTACTTC. Protein: CASSQVGDWETQYF.

The chain uses TRBV27 and TRBJ2-7; unclear D gene. This CDR3 spans 13 amino acids. Trimming stripped 0 bases from V and 6 bases from J, with 9 bases between. CDR1 and CDR2 (germline): MNHEY, SMNVEV (reference sequence). The chain's CDR3 is CASSLSVIAEQYF. The CDR3 bases are TGTGCCAGCAGTTTATCAGTTATCGCCGAGCAGTACTTC.

The chain carries TRBV27 and TRBJ1-2; D is unresolved. Germline lookup yields CDR1 MNHEY and CDR2 SMNVEV (reference sequence). The CDR3 length is 12 residues. Trimming took off 5 bases at V and 5 bases at J, with 9 bases between the two ends. CDR3 in amino acids: CASSHTGYGYTF. In DNA, the CDR3 is TGTGCCAGCAGTCACACGGGGTATGGCTACACCTTC.

This clonotype showed up many times. CDR3 in DNA: TGTGCCAGCAGCTTAGGTGGTAAGGGAGCTTTCTTT. Its protein product is CASSLGGKGAFF. This sequence joins TRBV7-6 and TRBJ1-1; D gene ambiguous. Trimming stripped 1 base from V and 10 bases from J, with 10 bases between. Germline loops: CDR1 SGHVS, CDR2 FNYEAQ. This CDR3 contains 12 residues.

In regard to this clonotype: A read error may explain this, as a much larger clone is one base away. The chain joins TRBV2 to TRBJ2-2, with D possibly being TRBD1 (5 bases). In germline, CDR1 is SNHLY, CDR2 FYNNEI. The CDR3 is made up of 13 amino acids. Between the trimmed V and J ends, which lost 7 bases and 4 bases, there was a span of 10 bases. The CDR3 bases are TGTGCCAGCAATAAAGACAGCACCGGGGAGCTGTTTTTT. This codes for CASNKDSTGELFF. The complete variable domain, with remaining parts taken from reference TRBV2 and TRBJ2-2, reads EPEVTQTPSHQVTQMGQEVILRCVPISNHLYFYWYRQILGQKVEFLVSFYNNEISEKSEIFDDQFSVERPDGSNFTLKIRSTKLEDSAMYFCASNKDSTGELFFGEGSRLTVL.